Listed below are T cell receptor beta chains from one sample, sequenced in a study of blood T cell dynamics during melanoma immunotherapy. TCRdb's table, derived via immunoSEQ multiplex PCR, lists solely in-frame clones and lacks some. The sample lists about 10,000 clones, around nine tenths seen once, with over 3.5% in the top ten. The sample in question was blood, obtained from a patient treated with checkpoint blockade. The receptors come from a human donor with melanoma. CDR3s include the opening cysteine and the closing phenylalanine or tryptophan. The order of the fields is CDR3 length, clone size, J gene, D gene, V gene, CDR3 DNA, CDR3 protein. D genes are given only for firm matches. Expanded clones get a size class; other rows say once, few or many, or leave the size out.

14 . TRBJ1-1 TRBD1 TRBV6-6 TGTGCCAGCATCCCTGGGACAGGGGGAACTGAAGCTTTCTTT CASIPGTGGTEAFF
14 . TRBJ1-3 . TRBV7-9 TGTGCCAGCAGCAGGGGACTCCTCGAAAACACCATATATTTT CASSRGLLENTIYF
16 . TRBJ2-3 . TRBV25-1 TGTGCCAGCAGTGAATATCGGGGCGGGAACACAGATACGCAGTATTTT CASSEYRGGNTDTQYF
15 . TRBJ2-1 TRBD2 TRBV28 TGTGCCAGCAGTCTACGGGGAGGGTTAACAAATGAGCAGTTCTTC CASSLRGGLTNEQFF
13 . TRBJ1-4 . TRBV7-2 TGTGCCAGCAGCCTTGGGGGACGGGAAAAACTGTTTTTT CASSLGGREKLFF
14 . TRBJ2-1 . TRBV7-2 TGTGCCAGCAGCAGCCGCCACAGCGGGAATGAGCAGTTCTTC CASSSRHSGNEQFF
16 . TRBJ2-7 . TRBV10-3 TGTGCCATCAGTGAAGGGGAGACACTTTTCCTCCCGGAGCAGTACTTC CAISEGETLFLPEQYF
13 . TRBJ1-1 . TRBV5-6 TGTGCCAGCAGCCTTTCACGGAACACTGAAGCTTTCTTT CASSLSRNTEAFF
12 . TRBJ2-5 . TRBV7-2 TGTGCCAGCAGCGGATACAGGGAGACCCAGTACTTC CASSGYRETQYF
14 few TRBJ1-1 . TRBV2 TGTGCCAGCAGTGGGGTCAGGTCGAACACTGAAGCTTTCTTT CASSGVRSNTEAFF
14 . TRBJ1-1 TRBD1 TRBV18 TGTGCCAGCTCACCCCGGACAGGGTCGACTGAAGCTTTCTTT CASSPRTGSTEAFF
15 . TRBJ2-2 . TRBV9 TGTGCCAGCAGCGTAGGGCGGGCGGAAACCGGGGAGCTGTTTTTT CASSVGRAETGELFF
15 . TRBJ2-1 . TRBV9 TGTGCCAGCAGCGGTCAGGGTTACTCCTACAATGAGCAGTTCTTC CASSGQGYSYNEQFF
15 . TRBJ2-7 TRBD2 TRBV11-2 TGTGCCAGCAGCGCCTTAAGCGGGAGGGCCTACGAGCAGTACTTC CASSALSGRAYEQYF
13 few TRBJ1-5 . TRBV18 TGTGCCACAACAGGTACTATCGATCAGCCCCAGCATTTT CATTGTIDQPQHF
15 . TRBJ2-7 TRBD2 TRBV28 TGTGCCAGCAGTGCTGGACTAGCGGGAGGCGTCGAGCAGTACTTC CASSAGLAGGVEQYF
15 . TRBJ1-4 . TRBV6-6 TGTGCCAGCTATCCCGAGGCACTATCACAGGAAAAACTGTTTTTT CASYPEALSQEKLFF
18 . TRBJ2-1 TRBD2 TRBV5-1 TGCGCCAGCACCCGAGGTTCTAGCGGGGCTAGCTCCTACAATGAGCAGTTCTTC CASTRGSSGASSYNEQFF
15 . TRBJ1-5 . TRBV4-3 TGCGCCAGCAGCCAAGATATAGGAGGTAATCAGCCCCAGCATTTT CASSQDIGGNQPQHF
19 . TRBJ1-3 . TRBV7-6 TGTGCCAGCAGCCTCCTTCCCCGCGGCAAGTTAATTACTGGAAACACCATATATTTT CASSLLPRGKLITGNTIYF
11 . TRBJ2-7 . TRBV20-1 TGCAGTGCTAGCCTCATGGGCGAGCAGTACTTC CSASLMGEQYF
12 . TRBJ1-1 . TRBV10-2 TGCGCCAGCAGTAGGACAGCCACTGAAGCTTTCTTT CASSRTATEAFF
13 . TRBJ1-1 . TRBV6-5 TGTGCCAGCAGTTCTCACCGGAACACTGAAGCTTTCTTT CASSSHRNTEAFF
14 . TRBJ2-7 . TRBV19 TGTGCCAGTAGTTTGCCCGGGCGAGCCTACGAGCAGTACTTC CASSLPGRAYEQYF
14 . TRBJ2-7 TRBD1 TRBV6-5 TGTGCCAGCAGCTCCGCGGACAGGTCCCACGAGCAGTACTTC CASSSADRSHEQYF
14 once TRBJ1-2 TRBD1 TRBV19 TGTGCCAGTAGCCCTGACAGGGGCAGGTATGGCTACACCTTC CASSPDRGRYGYTF
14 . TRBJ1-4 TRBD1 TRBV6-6 TGTGCCAGCAGTCCAAGGGACAGGGGTGGAAAACTGTTTTTT CASSPRDRGGKLFF
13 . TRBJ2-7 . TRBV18 TGTGCCAGCTCACCAAGGAGGGGGCACGAGCAGTACTTC CASSPRRGHEQYF
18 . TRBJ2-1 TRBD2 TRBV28 TGTGCCAGCAACACCCAAGGTAGCGGGAGCATCGGGCTCAATGAGCAGTTCTTC CASNTQGSGSIGLNEQFF
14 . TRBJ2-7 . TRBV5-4 TGTGCCAGCAGCTTGGAACGCGGCTCCTACGAGCAGTACTTC CASSLERGSYEQYF
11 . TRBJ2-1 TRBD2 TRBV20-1 TGCAGTGCAATTACTGGGGGGGGGCAGTTCTTC CSAITGGGQFF
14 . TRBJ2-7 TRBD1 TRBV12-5 TGTGCTAGTGGTCCGGGACAGGGGGCTCACGAGCAGTACTTC CASGPGQGAHEQYF